A few counts support the clone carrying this T cell receptor beta chain. Antigen: not known. TCRdb analysed the 5' RACE reads with MiXCR anew, one entry per CDR3 protein. The sample holds 350,000 to 550,000 distinct CDR3 sequences, about a sixth seen once. The sample is drawn from a study of T-cell memory formation after mild COVID-19. Notes on the study in general: Within pre-infection memory, some responding clones were found, suggesting cross-reactive memory joined.

Germline V lookup: CDR1 SGHRS, CDR2 YFSETQ. The CDR3 runs to 15 residues. V was pared by 1 base and J by 4 bases, with 13 bases between. The specimen was PBMCs or a T cell subset sorted from them (not recorded which). The sequence was obtained from a man younger than 35 who had mild COVID-19 (a few samples of this study predate the infection). Cell type and time point are not known. V is TRBV5-1 and J is TRBJ2-3, with D perhaps assigned TRBD1 or TRBD2 (5 bases each). The CDR3 spells CASSLWGTSADTQYF. CDR3 coding DNA: TGCGCCAGCAGCTTGTGGGGGACCAGCGCAGATACGCAGTATTTT.